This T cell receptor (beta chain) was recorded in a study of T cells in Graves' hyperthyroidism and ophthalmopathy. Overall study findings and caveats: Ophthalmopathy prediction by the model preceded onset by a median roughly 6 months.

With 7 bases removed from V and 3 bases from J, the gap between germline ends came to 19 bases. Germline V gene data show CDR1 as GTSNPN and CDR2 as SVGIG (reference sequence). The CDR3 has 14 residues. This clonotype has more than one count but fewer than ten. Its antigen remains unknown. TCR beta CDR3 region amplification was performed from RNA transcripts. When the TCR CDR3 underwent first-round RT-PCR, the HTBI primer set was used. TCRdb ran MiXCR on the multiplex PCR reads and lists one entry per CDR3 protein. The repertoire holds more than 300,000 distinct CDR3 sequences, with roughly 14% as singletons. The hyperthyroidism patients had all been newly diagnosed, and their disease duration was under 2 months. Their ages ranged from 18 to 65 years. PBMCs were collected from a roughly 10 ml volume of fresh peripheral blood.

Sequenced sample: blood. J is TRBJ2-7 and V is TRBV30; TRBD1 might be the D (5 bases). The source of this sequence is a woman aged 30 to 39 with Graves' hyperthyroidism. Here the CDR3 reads CASGRGTLRYEQYF. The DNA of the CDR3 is TGTGCCTCAGGGCGTGGAACCCTCCGCTACGAGCAGTACTTC.